This is a list of T cell receptor beta chains from one sample in a study of CD8 T cells in Susac syndrome. TCRdb called the immunoSEQ multiplex PCR reads again in MiXCR, with one record for every CDR3 protein. The sample has around 140,000 distinct CDR3 sequences; 95% are singletons. The specimen was CD4+ T cells from PBMCs. The origin of the receptors is a human donor with Susac syndrome. Each CDR3 is given with its conserved first and last residue.

V gene	J gene	CDR3 protein
TRBV30	TRBJ1-4	CAWGETGKLFF
TRBV14	TRBJ2-5	CASSQIKVADIQETQYF
TRBV20-1	TRBJ2-7	CSAPGLAGEQYF
TRBV12-3/TRBV12-4	TRBJ1-3	CASRSWGLGNTIYF
TRBV3-1	TRBJ2-7	CASSPGWGYEQYF
TRBV5-1	TRBJ1-6	CASSQGDSGSPLHF
TRBV30	TRBJ1-1	CAWSNFQGAVAFF
TRBV25-1	TRBJ1-1	CASSAPGGRTEALF
TRBV29-1	TRBJ1-2	CSGMENYGYTF
TRBV7-2	TRBJ2-7	CASSLAGVQYEQYF
TRBV30	TRBJ2-3	CAWTGTGRADTQYF
TRBV4-1	TRBJ2-1	CASSQGQNSYNEQFF
TRBV20-1	TRBJ1-4	CSAPTGRSEKLFF
TRBV30	TRBJ2-5	CAWCPGTNHQETQYF
TRBV27	TRBJ2-5	CASSLAGSWETQYF
TRBV7-3	TRBJ2-1	CASSLEAGKRHEQFF
TRBV23-1	TRBJ1-5	CASSQPPAYSNQPQHF